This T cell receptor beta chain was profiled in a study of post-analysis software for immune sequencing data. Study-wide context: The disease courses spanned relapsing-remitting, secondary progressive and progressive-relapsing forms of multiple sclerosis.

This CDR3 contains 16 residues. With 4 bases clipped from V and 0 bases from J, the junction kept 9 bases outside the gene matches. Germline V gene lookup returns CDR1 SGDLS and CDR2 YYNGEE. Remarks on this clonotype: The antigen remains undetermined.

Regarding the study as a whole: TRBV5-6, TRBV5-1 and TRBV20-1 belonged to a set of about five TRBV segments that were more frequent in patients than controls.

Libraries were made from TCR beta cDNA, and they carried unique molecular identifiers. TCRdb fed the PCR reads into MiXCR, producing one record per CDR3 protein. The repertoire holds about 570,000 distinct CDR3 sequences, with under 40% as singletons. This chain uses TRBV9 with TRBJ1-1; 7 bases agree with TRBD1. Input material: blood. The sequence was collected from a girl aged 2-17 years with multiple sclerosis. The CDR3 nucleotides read TGTGCCAGCAGCCCCCCGACAGGGTACATGAACACTGAAGCTTTCTTT. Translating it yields CASSPPTGYMNTEAFF.